The 13 T cell receptor beta chains listed next were all sequenced from one sample in a study of shared clonotypes between healthy human individuals. The repertoire was sequenced with immunoSEQ multiplex PCR; TCRdb's copy has only in-frame clones and lacks some. The table has under 550,000 clones, about 96% seen once; the top ten hold about 0.057%. The sample consisted of naive CD4+ T cells sorted from blood. Subset given: CD45RA+ positively selected. The source of these receptors is a young woman in good health.

The CDR3 is CASSLLQGGLAYEQYF. As DNA, the CDR3 is TGTGCCAGCAGCTTGCTACAGGGCGGGCTTGCCTACGAGCAGTACTTC. The genes are TRBV5-6 and TRBJ2-7, with D possibly being TRBD1 (6 bases). The CDR3 is 16 amino acids. V shed 1 base and J shed 2 bases, with 16 bases lying between them. Looked up from germline, CDR1 is SGHDT and CDR2 is YYEEEE.

V usage is TRBV5-5 and J usage is TRBJ2-7; D perhaps matches TRBD2 (5 bases). Trimming stripped 0 bases from V and 6 bases from J, with 19 bases between. This CDR3 contains 16 residues. Germline CDR1 is SGHKS and CDR2 is YYEKEE (reference sequence). DNA for the CDR3: TGTGCCAGCAGCTTGGAGGGAGCGGTCCCGTACGGCGAGCAGTACTTC. Amino acids: CASSLEGAVPYGEQYF.

The chain combines TRBV9 with TRBJ2-5, with a tentative D call TRBD2 (6 bases). The germline V gene encodes CDR1 SGDLS and CDR2 YYNGEE. The CDR3 consists of 16 residues. V was shortened by 2 bases and J by 3 bases, with 17 bases between the two germline ends. The CDR3 loop reads CASSVGASDREETQYF. The CDR3 nucleotides read TGTGCCAGCAGCGTGGGAGCTAGCGATCGAGAAGAGACCCAGTACTTC.

CDR3 region: CASSLSTGVLETQYF. DNA of the CDR3: TGTGCCAGCAGTTTATCTACAGGGGTGTTGGAGACCCAGTACTTC. The chain couples TRBV27 to TRBJ2-5; 7 bases are shared with TRBD1. Per the germline V gene, CDR1 is MNHEY and CDR2 is SMNVEV (reference sequence). J lost 5 bases, V lost 0 bases, and 6 bases had no gene match. The CDR3 has 15 residues.

This chain uses TRBV2 with TRBJ2-5; no definite D call. Gene TRBJ2-7 matches the end of the DNA better, so the J call may be wrong. The CDR3 consists of 15 residues. Per the germline V gene, CDR1 is SNHLY and CDR2 is FYNNEI. CDR3 DNA sequence: TGTGCCAGCAGTCAAGGCACAGCGAGTTCCTACGAGCAGTACTTC. This translates into CASSQGTASSYEQYF.

This clone was observed a single time. The chain couples TRBV27 to TRBJ1-5; tentatively, D is TRBD1 (6 bases). Germline V gives CDR1 MNHEY, CDR2 SMNVEV (reference sequence). CDR3 size: 14 residues. The V end lost 6 bases, the J end lost 3 bases, and 12 bases lay between the germline ends. The CDR3 loop is CASRKTGPNQPQHF. The CDR3 region has the DNA TGTGCCAGCAGAAAAACAGGGCCCAATCAGCCCCAGCATTTT.

The chain joins TRBV20-1 to TRBJ2-4, with D tentatively TRBD1 or TRBD2 (5 bases each). The germline V gene encodes CDR1 DFQATT and CDR2 SNEGSKA (reference sequence). V lost 0 bases and J lost 11, with 8 bases in between. This CDR3 is 11 amino acids long. CDR3 loop: CSARDWGLQYF. The CDR3 coding sequence is TGCAGTGCTAGAGATTGGGGACTTCAGTACTTC.

The chain joins TRBV11-2 to TRBJ2-5; D could derive from TRBD1 or TRBD2 (5 bases each). Gene TRBJ2-7 matches the end of the DNA better, so the J call may be wrong. There are 11 residues in the CDR3. Per germline, CDR1 SGHAT and CDR2 FQNNGV. CDR3 DNA sequence: TGTGCCAGCAGCGGGGGTTACGAGCAGTACTTC. It codes for CASSGGYEQYF.

The genes are TRBV6-1 and TRBJ2-2; possibly TRBD1 for D (5 bases). The germline V gene encodes CDR1 MNHNS and CDR2 SASEGT. V was trimmed by 10 bases and J by 2 bases, leaving 14 bases between them. CDR3 length equals 14 residues. CDR3 loop: CAISGAANTGELFF. Written as DNA, the CDR3 is TGTGCCATCTCTGGGGCAGCAAACACCGGGGAGCTGTTTTTT.

The rearrangement links TRBV4-1 to TRBJ2-5; D possibly matches TRBD1 or TRBD2 (5 bases each). With the DNA end fitting TRBJ2-7 better, the J assignment may be wrong. The V gene's germline CDR1 is MGHRA and CDR2 YSYEKL. The CDR3 consists of 15 residues. The CDR3 sequence: CASRLSPIGASEQYF. In nucleotides, the CDR3 is TGCGCCAGCAGGCTGAGCCCAATCGGGGCCTCCGAGCAGTACTTC.

The rearrangement joins TRBV6-1 to TRBJ1-5; 9 positions agree with TRBD1. Germline V gene lookup returns CDR1 MNHNS and CDR2 SASEGT. The CDR3 totals 15 residues. The trim removed 3 bases at V and 4 bases at J, leaving 4 bases unmatched. The CDR3: CASSEGQGGNQPQHF. CDR3 in DNA: TGTGCCAGCAGTGAGGGACAGGGAGGGAATCAGCCCCAGCATTTT.

This clone has just a few counts. This specimen includes other DNA sequences encoding the same CDR3. This chain joins TRBV29-1 and TRBJ2-7; no firm D call. V shed 4 bases and J shed 3 bases, with 7 bases lying between them. Germline values: CDR1 SQVTM, CDR2 ANQGSEA. This CDR3 is 11 amino acids long. The CDR3 DNA sequence: TGCAGCGTTGGGCAGAGCTACGAGCAGTACTTC. Residues: CSVGQSYEQYF.

This sequence joins TRBV7-2 and TRBJ2-7; D gene unclear. V gave up 4 bases and J gave up 2 bases, with 3 bases separating them. The CDR3 loop spans 11 amino acids. CDR1 is SGHTA and CDR2 is FQGNSA in the germline V gene. CDR3: CASSSPYEQYF. The CDR3 DNA reads TGTGCCAGCAGCTCTCCCTACGAGCAGTACTTC.